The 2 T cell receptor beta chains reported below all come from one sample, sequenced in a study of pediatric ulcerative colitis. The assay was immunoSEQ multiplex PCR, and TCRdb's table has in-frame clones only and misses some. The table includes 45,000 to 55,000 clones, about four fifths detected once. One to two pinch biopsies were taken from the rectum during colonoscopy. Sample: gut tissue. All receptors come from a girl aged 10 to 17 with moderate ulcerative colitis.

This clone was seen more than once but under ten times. CDR3 DNA sequence: TGTGCCAGCAGCTTGGACGTCACTGAGCAGTTCTTC. It encodes CASSLDVTEQFF. This chain uses TRBV5-6 with TRBJ2-1; D gene ambiguous. V was clipped by 0 bases and J by 9 bases, with 7 bases between them. The germline CDR1 and CDR2 sequences are SGHDT and YYEEEE. The CDR3 loop spans 12 amino acids.

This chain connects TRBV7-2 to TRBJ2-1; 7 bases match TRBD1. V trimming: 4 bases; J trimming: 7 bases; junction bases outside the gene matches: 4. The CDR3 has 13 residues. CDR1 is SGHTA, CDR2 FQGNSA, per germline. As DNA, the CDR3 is TGTGCCAGCAGCTCTAACAGGGGAAATGAGCAGTTCTTC. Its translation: CASSSNRGNEQFF.